The 16 T cell receptor beta chains below were found in one sample sequenced in a study of blood T cells in healthy people across ages. Alongside a J-beta primer mix, a sample-barcoded 5' primer served in a second PCR lasting about 7 to 11 cycles. A single record per CDR3 protein comes from TCRdb applying MiXCR to the 5' RACE reads. The sample has approximately 700,000 distinct CDR3 sequences, about 34% seen once. Material for sequencing was blood. The receptors here all came from a woman older than 75 in good health.

In its sample, this clonotype was seen a few times. The chain uses TRBV6-5 and TRBJ1-1; D unclear. The CDR3 runs 12 residues. The ends were cut back, 11 bases at V and 1 base at J, with 11 bases in the middle. Germline-derived CDR1 and CDR2 are MNHEY and SVGAGI. As DNA, the CDR3 is TGTGCCGCACTTACGGCGAACACTGAAGCTTTCTTT. Amino acid sequence: CAALTANTEAFF.

This clonotype came up once. A much larger clone lies one base from this, so it may be a read error. This chain uses TRBV20-1 with TRBJ2-5; 9 bases line up with TRBD2. The J call may be wrong; the DNA end is better matched by TRBJ2-1. Germline CDR1 reads DFQATT; CDR2 reads SNEGSKA (reference sequence). CDR3 length: 16 amino acids. The CDR3 is CSASPASGAAGETQFF. CDR3 in DNA: TGCAGTGCTAGTCCGGCTAGCGGGGCCGCGGGGGAGACCCAGTTCTTC.

This clonotype was found a few times. This may be a read error: a much more frequent sequence differs by one nucleotide. The genes are TRBV29-1 and TRBJ2-5, with D possibly matching TRBD2 (5 bases). Germline V gene sequence: CDR1 SQVTM, CDR2 ANQGSEA. Deletions cut 8 bases from V and 2 bases from J, with 12 bases between. This CDR3 is 12 amino acids long. CDR3 loop: CSSDLGQETQYF. As DNA, the CDR3 is TGCAGCTCGGACTTGGGGCAAGAGACCCAGTACTTC.

J is TRBJ2-3 and V is TRBV7-2; TRBD2 aligns across 8 bases. This CDR3 spans 16 amino acids. Germline V gene sequence: CDR1 SGHTA, CDR2 FQGNSA. Trimming took 5 bases from V and 2 from J; bases not matched to a gene: 9. Here the CDR3 reads CASSPSPRGVTDTQYF. Written as DNA, the CDR3 is TGTGCCAGCAGCCCCTCCCCGCGGGGGGTCACAGATACGCAGTATTTT.

This clonotype was picked up a small number of times. The CDR3 nucleotides read TGTGCCAGCAGCTTGGTACCAGGGGAAAAACTGTTTTTT. Encoded protein: CASSLVPGEKLFF. The gene calls are TRBV5-5 and TRBJ1-4; possibly TRBD1 for D (5 bases). The V gene's germline CDR1 is SGHKS and CDR2 YYEKEE (reference sequence). V lost 0 bases, J lost 8 bases, and 8 bases lay in between. The CDR3 is made up of 13 amino acids.

With respect to this clonotype: This clone may be a read error of a much larger clone one base away. The genes are TRBV7-2 and TRBJ2-7; D gene ambiguous. Trimming stripped 1 base from V and 7 bases from J, with 11 bases between. The germline V gene encodes CDR1 SGHTA and CDR2 FQGNSA. The CDR3 runs 13 residues. CDR3 region: CASSLGLVNEQYF. The CDR3 DNA is TGTGCCAGCAGCTTAGGACTCGTTAATGAGCAGTACTTC.

The rearrangement links TRBV21-1 to TRBJ2-7; the table's D call TRBD1 went unverified against the DNA. TRBV21-1 is recorded as a pseudogene. This CDR3 comprises 13 residues. The CDR3 region is CASSPPGPSSQYF. CDR3 bases: TGTGCCAGCAGCCCCCCGGGGCCTTCAAGCCAGTACTTC.

This clonotype has at least ten counts. The chain couples TRBV20-1 to TRBJ1-5, with D unresolved. Germline assignment: CDR1 DFQATT and CDR2 SNEGSKA (reference sequence). This CDR3 spans 13 amino acids. V lost 7 bases and J 0 bases, leaving 10 bases between the germline ends. This chain's CDR3 is CSGTEDSNQPQHF. The CDR3 DNA sequence: TGCAGTGGCACCGAAGATAGCAATCAGCCCCAGCATTTT.

In its sample, this clonotype was seen once. The junction departs from germline at one end; a sequencing error may be responsible. CDR3 in DNA: TGTGCCAGCGGTTTAGGTGCGGGAAGCAATGAGCAGTACTTC. It yields the protein CASGLGAGSNEQYF. The V gene is TRBV12-3 or TRBV12-4, the J gene TRBJ2-1; D is perhaps TRBD2 (6 bases). Gene TRBJ2-7 matches the end of the DNA better, so the J call may be wrong. The CDR3 extends over 14 amino acids.

This clonotype was found many times. This chain joins TRBV18 and TRBJ2-5; 7 nucleotides match TRBD2. The CDR3 is made up of 15 amino acids. With 2 bases clipped from V and 2 bases from J, the junction kept 5 bases outside the gene matches. Germline V CDR1 and CDR2: KGHSH, LQKENI. CDR3 coding DNA: TGTGCCAGCTCACCAATCGGGGGGAGACAAGAGACCCAGTACTTC. It translates to CASSPIGGRQETQYF.

The genes are TRBV3-1 and TRBJ2-3; D is undetermined. V was cut by 2 bases and J by 2 bases, with 5 bases left in between. The CDR3 totals 13 residues. Germline values: CDR1 LGHDT, CDR2 YNNKEL (reference sequence). CDR3 protein: CASSQSYTDTQYF. In DNA, the CDR3 is TGTGCCAGCAGCCAATCCTACACAGATACGCAGTATTTT.

The rearrangement joins TRBV7-3 to TRBJ2-2; the D gene could be TRBD1 or TRBD2 (5 bases each). Deletions cut 4 bases from V and 4 bases from J, with 13 bases between. This CDR3 contains 15 residues. The germline V gene encodes CDR1 SGHTA and CDR2 FQGTGA. CDR3 sequence reads: CASSSTGASTGELFF. In DNA, the CDR3 is TGTGCCAGCAGCTCAACCGGGGCTAGCACCGGGGAGCTGTTTTTT.

This clonotype came up many times. The J gene is TRBJ2-3, the V gene TRBV10-2; 9 bases are shared with TRBD2. Germline V gives CDR1 WSHSY, CDR2 SAAADI. The CDR3 sequence is 15 residues long. Losses at the gene ends were 7 bases for V and 4 bases for J; bases not matched to a gene: 9. CDR3 in DNA: TGCGCCAGCACACCAGGCGGGGGGGCCGCAGATACGCAGTATTTT. Its translation: CASTPGGGAADTQYF.

This clonotype was seen a single time. The V call is TRBV7-2, the J call TRBJ2-1; D is ambiguous. The CDR3 length is 13 residues. The V end lost 7 bases, the J end lost 4 bases, and 11 bases lay between the germline ends. Looked up from germline, CDR1 is SGHTA and CDR2 is FQGNSA. CDR3 nucleotides: TGTGCCAGCACCACTCAGGTGTACAATGAGCAGTTCTTC. Its protein is CASTTQVYNEQFF.

At least ten counts were recorded for this clonotype. This sequence joins TRBV7-2 and TRBJ1-2; 8 nucleotides match TRBD1. This CDR3 spans 15 amino acids. The V gene end was trimmed by 5 bases and the J gene end by 5 bases; junction bases not matched to a gene: 10. Looked up from germline, CDR1 is SGHTA and CDR2 is FQGNSA. CDR3 coding DNA: TGTGCCAGCAGCCCCGTATGGACAGGGCCATATGGCTACACCTTC. It is translated as CASSPVWTGPYGYTF.

This clonotype appeared a few times. V gene TRBV20-1 combines with J gene TRBJ2-3, with 10 bases aligning to TRBD1. J gave up 0 bases and V 4 bases, and 4 bases lay outside the gene matches. Germline V gene lookup returns CDR1 DFQATT and CDR2 SNEGSKA (reference sequence). CDR3 length: 15 residues. CDR3 in DNA: TGCAGTGCTAAAGACAGGGGGCGCAGCACAGATACGCAGTATTTT. Its protein is CSAKDRGRSTDTQYF.